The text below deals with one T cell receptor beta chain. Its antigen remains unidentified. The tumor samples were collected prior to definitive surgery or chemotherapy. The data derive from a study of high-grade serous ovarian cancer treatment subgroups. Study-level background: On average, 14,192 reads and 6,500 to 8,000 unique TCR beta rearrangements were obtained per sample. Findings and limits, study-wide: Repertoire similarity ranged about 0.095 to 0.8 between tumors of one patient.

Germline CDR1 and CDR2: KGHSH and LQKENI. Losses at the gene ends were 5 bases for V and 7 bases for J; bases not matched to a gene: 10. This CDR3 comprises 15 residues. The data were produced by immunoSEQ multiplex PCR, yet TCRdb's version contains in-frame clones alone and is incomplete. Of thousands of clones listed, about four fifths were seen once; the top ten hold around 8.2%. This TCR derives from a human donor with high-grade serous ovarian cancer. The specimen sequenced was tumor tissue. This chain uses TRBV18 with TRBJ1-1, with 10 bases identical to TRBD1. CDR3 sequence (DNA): TGTGCCAGCTCATCCGGACAGGGGGGGAACTTTGAAGCTTTCTTT. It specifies CASSSGQGGNFEAFF.